Following are 11 T cell receptor beta chains from one sample sequenced in a study of control samples from healthy donors and cancer patients. Sequencing was performed with immunoSEQ multiplex PCR; in TCRdb, only in-frame clones are kept and a portion is missing. The profile shows 150,000 to 200,000 clones, 80% to 90% of them singletons. The sample was blood. The receptor set was obtained from a man aged 25-45 years in good health.

This chain joins TRBV10-3 and TRBJ2-2, with a possible D match to TRBD2 (5 bases). V lost 2 bases and J 4 bases, leaving 8 bases between the germline ends. The CDR3 covers 14 residues. Per germline, CDR1 ENHRY and CDR2 SYGVKD. The CDR3 nucleotides read TGTGCCATCAGTGAGAGACTACCCACCGGGGAGCTGTTTTTT. This codes for CAISERLPTGELFF.

V usage is TRBV19 and J usage is TRBJ1-1; TRBD1 matches 7 bases. Germline V gene lookup returns CDR1 LNHDA and CDR2 SQIVND (reference sequence). The CDR3 length is 13 residues. The junction had 10 bases not matched to a gene; V was cut back by 4 bases and J by 11 bases. The CDR3 is CASSRDRQGNAFF. In DNA form, the CDR3 reads TGTGCCAGTAGTAGGGATCGACAGGGTAACGCTTTCTTT.

The chain couples TRBV5-1 to TRBJ1-1, with D possibly TRBD1 on 5 matching bases. In germline, CDR1 is SGHRS, CDR2 YFSETQ. V was trimmed by 4 bases and J by 6 bases, leaving 10 bases between them. The CDR3 totals 12 residues. Here the CDR3 DNA reads TGCGCCAGCAGCAATCAGGGTCCTGAAGCTTTCTTT. It is translated as CASSNQGPEAFF. The entire variable domain, with the rest obtained from reference TRBV5-1 and TRBJ1-1, is as follows: KAGVTQTPRYLIKTRGQQVTLSCSPISGHRSVSWYQQTPGQGLQFLFEYFSETQRNKGNFPGRFSGRQFSNSRSEMNVSTLELGDSALYLCASSNQGPEAFFGQGTRLTVV.

The V gene is TRBV9, the J gene TRBJ1-6; 7 positions match TRBD1. V dropped 5 bases and J dropped 5; count of bases not matched to a gene: 4. Looked up from germline, CDR1 is SGDLS and CDR2 is YYNGEE. The CDR3 length is 14 residues. The CDR3 loop reads CASRGGTDNSPLHF. The CDR3 DNA reads as TGTGCCAGCAGGGGCGGGACAGATAATTCACCCCTCCACTTT.

This rearrangement joins TRBV12-3 or TRBV12-4 to TRBJ2-7; 10 bases agree with TRBD2. V shed 6 bases and J 7 bases; nucleotides not matched to a gene: 6. The CDR3 is made up of 13 amino acids. CDR3 in DNA: TGTGCCAGCAGGGTAGCGGGAGGTAAGGAGCAGTACTTC. It yields the protein CASRVAGGKEQYF.

The chain joins TRBV6-6 to TRBJ1-5, with D uncertain. Germline V CDR1 and CDR2: MNHNY, SVGAGI (reference sequence). CDR3 size: 15 residues. V lost 2 bases to trimming and J lost 4 bases, with 12 bases between them. The chain's CDR3 is CASSYEWTGNQPQHF. The CDR3 DNA sequence: TGTGCCAGCAGTTACGAGTGGACGGGGAATCAGCCCCAGCATTTT.

This chain links TRBV5-6 with TRBJ2-2, with a possible D match to TRBD2 (6 bases). The CDR3 extends over 15 amino acids. Trimming cost V 4 bases and J 4 bases, with 14 bases left between them. Per germline, CDR1 SGHDT and CDR2 YYEEEE. In DNA, the CDR3 is TGTGCCAGCAGCCCCGGAGGGCGTGGCACCGGGGAGCTGTTTTTT. Its protein product is CASSPGGRGTGELFF.

A word on this clone: The same CDR3 also results from other DNA sequences found in this sample. The rearrangement uses TRBV11-2 and TRBJ2-5; D call uncertain. Germline V CDR1 and CDR2: SGHAT, FQNNGV. V shed 5 bases and J shed 1 base, with 11 bases lying between them. This CDR3 comprises 14 residues. CDR3 in DNA: TGTGCCAGCAGCCTACAAGAGATCCAAGAGACCCAGTACTTC. As protein: CASSLQEIQETQYF. The full variable domain, in which reference TRBV11-2 and TRBJ2-5 provide the parts outside the CDR3, is EAGVAQSPRYKIIEKRQSVAFWCNPISGHATLYWYQQILGQGPKLLIQFQNNGVVDDSQLPKDRFSAERLKGVDSTLKIQPAKLEDSAVYLCASSLQEIQETQYFGPGTRLLVL.

The chain employs TRBV27 and TRBJ2-1, with 12 bases fitting TRBD2. Per the germline V gene, CDR1 is MNHEY and CDR2 is SMNVEV (reference sequence). This CDR3 is 15 amino acids long. Unmatched junction bases numbered 9, after V lost 6 bases and J lost 9 bases. CDR3 protein: CASRALAGGHIEQFF. The CDR3 DNA reads as TGTGCCAGCAGGGCACTAGCGGGAGGCCACATTGAGCAGTTCTTC.

This rearrangement joins TRBV6-1 to TRBJ1-6; D is uncertain. CDR3 length: 14 residues. Germline assignment: CDR1 MNHNS and CDR2 SASEGT. V dropped 2 bases and J dropped 8 bases, with 10 bases sitting between them. CDR3 amino acids: CASSERMDDSPLHF. The DNA for the CDR3 is TGTGCCAGCAGTGAAAGGATGGATGATTCACCCCTCCACTTT.

This clone appeared a single time. This sequence joins TRBV29-1 and TRBJ1-2; D is perhaps TRBD1 (6 bases). Deletions cut 3 bases from V and 7 bases from J, with 6 bases between. The CDR3 covers 10 residues. Germline loops: CDR1 SQVTM, CDR2 ANQGSEA. The CDR3 here is CSVDRGGYTF. The DNA for the CDR3 is TGCAGCGTTGACAGGGGTGGCTACACCTTC.